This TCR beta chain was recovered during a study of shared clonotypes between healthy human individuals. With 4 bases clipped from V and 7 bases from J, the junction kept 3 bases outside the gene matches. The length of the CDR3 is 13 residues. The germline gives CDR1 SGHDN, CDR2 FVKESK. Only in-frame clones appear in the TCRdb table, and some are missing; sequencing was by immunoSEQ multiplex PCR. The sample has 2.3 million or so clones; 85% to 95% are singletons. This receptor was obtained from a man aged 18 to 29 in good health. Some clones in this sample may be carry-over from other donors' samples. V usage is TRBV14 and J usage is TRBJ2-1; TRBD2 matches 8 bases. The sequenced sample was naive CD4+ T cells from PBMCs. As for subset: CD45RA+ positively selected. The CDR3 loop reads CASSLQRGNEQFF. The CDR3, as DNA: TGTGCCAGCAGCCTACAGCGGGGGAATGAGCAGTTCTTC.